The source of this T cell receptor (beta chain) is a study of T cell changes during pregnancy in multiple sclerosis. This CDR3 has 17 amino acids. V gave up 1 base and J gave up 0 bases, with 15 bases separating them. Germline assignment: CDR1 KGHSH and CDR2 LQKENI. Only in-frame clones appear in the TCRdb table, and some are missing; sequencing was by immunoSEQ multiplex PCR. The table records about 45,000 clones, roughly 95% of them present only once. The chain is built from TRBV18 and TRBJ1-1; D is undetermined. The input for sequencing was peripheral blood, taken in the second trimester of pregnancy. The TCR sequence derives from a female donor with multiple sclerosis, enrolled in a pregnancy study. The CDR3 DNA reads TGTGCCAGCTCACCACTTCCGAGTGGAGGCTTGAACACTGAAGCTTTCTTT. It specifies CASSPLPSGGLNTEAFF.